Presented here are 10 T cell receptor beta chains from one specimen sequenced in a study of PD-L1 blockade in urothelial cancer. The method was immunoSEQ multiplex PCR; TCRdb's version includes in-frame clones alone and lacks a portion of them. The sample shows approximately 52,000 clones, 85% of them seen only once. As for time point: pretreatment peripheral blood. The material was PBMCs, obtained around atezolizumab (anti-PD-L1) treatment. The receptors were sampled from a man aged 65-85 years with urothelial cancer.

V is TRBV6-5 and J is TRBJ1-6, with 9 bases matching TRBD1. CDR1 MNHEY and CDR2 SVGAGI come from the germline V gene. This CDR3 is built from 13 residues. The V gene end was trimmed by 4 bases and the J gene end by 14 bases; junction bases not matched to a gene: 6. The CDR3 sequence is CASSSFRTGALHF. As DNA, the CDR3 is TGTGCCAGCAGTTCTTTCAGGACAGGGGCCCTCCACTTT.

The chain carries TRBV2 and TRBJ2-7; D perhaps matches TRBD2 (5 bases). The germline gives CDR1 SNHLY, CDR2 FYNNEI. CDR3 length: 14 residues. Trimming removed 3 bases from V and 1 base from J, with 10 bases in between. The CDR3 nucleotides are TGTGCCAGCAGTGACCGGCGGACTTCCTACGAGCAGTACTTC. Protein product: CASSDRRTSYEQYF.

This clone was seen more than once but under ten times. Written as DNA, the CDR3 is TGCAGCGTCTCCCTCGGGACAGCCCAAGAGACCCAGTACTTC. Protein product: CSVSLGTAQETQYF. This chain links TRBV29-1 with TRBJ2-5, with 7 bases fitting TRBD1. This CDR3 is 14 amino acids long. After removal of 6 bases from V and 1 base from J, the junction contained 8 bases not matched to a gene. Germline V gene data show CDR1 as SQVTM and CDR2 as ANQGSEA.

The DNA of the CDR3 is TGTGCCAGCAGTGATATGGGGAGGGCTAATGAAAAACTGTTTTTT. Its protein product is CASSDMGRANEKLFF. The chain employs TRBV2 and TRBJ1-4; D remains unclear. The CDR3 is made up of 15 amino acids. Germline V lookup: CDR1 SNHLY, CDR2 FYNNEI. Trimming shortened V by 3 bases and J by 3 bases, and 11 bases separated the two germline ends.

V usage is TRBV4-2 and J usage is TRBJ2-1, with D maybe TRBD2 (7 bases). Trimming stripped 1 base from V and 3 bases from J, with 13 bases between. The length of the CDR3 is 16 residues. Per germline, CDR1 LGHNA and CDR2 YNFKEQ. The CDR3 loop reads CASSQAAGTIYNEQFF. CDR3 coding DNA: TGTGCCAGCAGCCAAGCAGCGGGGACAATCTACAATGAGCAGTTCTTC.

The gene calls are TRBV28 and TRBJ2-1, with 8 bases fitting TRBD2. CDR1 is MDHEN and CDR2 is SYDVKM in the germline V gene. V gave up 7 bases and J gave up 9 bases; unmatched junction bases: 17. This CDR3 has 16 amino acids. Here the CDR3 DNA reads TGTGCCAGCACCCCAAGTGGGGCGGGGGGCGAGGGTGAGCAGTTCTTC. It is translated as CASTPSGAGGEGEQFF.

The chain couples TRBV19 to TRBJ2-1; 9 positions match TRBD1. Germline V CDR1 and CDR2: LNHDA, SQIVND (reference sequence). This CDR3 contains 14 residues. V dropped 5 bases and J dropped 6; count of bases not matched to a gene: 5. The DNA for the CDR3 is TGTGCCAGTAGTTCGGGACAGGGTGGCAATGAGCAGTTCTTC. This translates into CASSSGQGGNEQFF.

The chain uses TRBV13 and TRBJ2-1; 7 bases are a match to TRBD1. The germline V gene has CDR1 PRHDT and CDR2 FYEKMQ (reference sequence). The CDR3 covers 14 residues. Trimming cost V 0 bases and J 8 bases; bases outside gene matches: 4. In DNA, the CDR3 is TGTGCCAGCAGCTTAGGACAGGGGATCCATGAGCAGTTCTTC. Protein product: CASSLGQGIHEQFF.

The J gene is TRBJ2-7, the V gene TRBV15; TRBD1 might be the D (5 bases). Trimming removed 1 base at V and 4 bases at J, with 23 bases between. Germline CDR1 and CDR2: LNHNV and YYDKDF (reference sequence). The CDR3 runs to 18 residues. CDR3 DNA: TGTGCCACCAGCAGAGGTGAGGTGGCAGGGAAAACTCAGTACGAGCAGTACTTC. Its translation: CATSRGEVAGKTQYEQYF.

V gene TRBV2 combines with J gene TRBJ2-5, with TRBD2 identical over 9 bases. The CDR3 totals 14 residues. V dropped 8 bases and J dropped 0; count of bases not matched to a gene: 4. The germline V gene encodes CDR1 SNHLY and CDR2 FYNNEI. CDR3 coding DNA: TGTGCCAGCCCTCCTAGCGGGAACCAAGAGACCCAGTACTTC. Its translation is CASPPSGNQETQYF.